This T cell receptor (beta chain) was sequenced during a study of T cell responses to AZD1222 COVID-19 vaccine (dated by TCRdb to the early 2020s). For the wider study: TCR sequencing covered fewer than 250 trial participants: 207 given two doses of AZD1222 and some 25 given two doses of MenACWY control vaccine. Trial participants were enrolled by age into 18-55, 56-69 and 70-plus year subgroups, with around 150, 28 and 57 TCR-sequenced participants respectively. What the authors observed across the whole study: After two AZD1222 doses, spike-specific TCR breadth and depth were significantly higher than at day 0 and than in MenACWY recipients. The 56-69-year group was small, and its depth increase did not reach significance, likely because of low power. Most participants were white British and females outnumbered males, and the authors suggested that clonal diversity may have been underestimated. The whole spike protein was spanned by vaccine-associated CD4 TCRs, and dominant responses were seen in regions 160-218 and 743-854. Because no day 14 peak-response samples were available, repertoires were characterized only after the peak T cell response. Conclusions about previously exposed vaccinees are limited because only six or seven AZD1222 recipients were SARS-CoV-2 seropositive at baseline. Nearly half of unique spike-specific TCRs reportedly recognized epitopes outside regions mutated in the B.1.351 and B.1.1.7 variants.

In the germline V gene, CDR1 corresponds to LGHNA and CDR2 to YSLEER. Including the terminal cysteine and phenylalanine, the CDR3 comprises 14 residues. Here the CDR3 DNA is all that survives: 42 bases in frame from base 1. V was cut back by 0 bases and J by 6 bases, leaving a gap of 9 bases between them. The CDR3 regions of human TCRbeta chains were analyzed by immunosequencing. The study's own analysis went as follows. TCRs in the repertoires were matched against a reference library of SARS-CoV-2-specific TCRs that had been generated with the MIRA antigen-specificity platform. Breadth was defined as the fraction of unique TCRs that were SARS-CoV-2-associated. Depth was defined as the fraction of total T cells that were SARS-CoV-2-associated. Using the MIRA data, each spike-specific TCR was mapped to the spike region that the TCR reacts to and placed in a CD4 or CD8 class. Log10-transformed breadth and depth values were compared by one-way ANOVA with Sidak's multiple comparisons tests. TCRdb stores this immuneACCESS table with in-frame sequences only. Part of the clones is absent; in the studies checked, under half of the shortfall reflects unresolved V genes, and no reason is known for the rest. V and J calls and clone size follow that table, whereas D and trimming were derived from the DNA. The sample table shows around 140,000 clones, and roughly 85% are seen once. The ten top clones hold approximately 8% of the sample.

The time point label, read with the paper, signifies: about 28 days (+/-7) after the second vaccine dose. Sample treatment or condition, as interpreted from the label and publication: meningococcal conjugate vaccine given as trial control. The vaccinee samples were drawn from two UK trials, COV001 and COV002, one of which was a single-blind randomized controlled phase 2/3 trial testing AZD1222 (ChAdOx1 nCoV-19) in healthy adults. For TCRbeta chain sequencing, PBMC samples were collected from trial participants at day 0 and at day 28 after the second dose. Concerning this clone itself: Its antigen is still unknown. Base-call qualities are not available, and no considerably larger clone is one nucleotide away. This CDR3 is also generated by other DNA sequences in the sample.

Sequences were derived from peripheral blood, sampled 28 days after the second dose of the MenACWY control vaccine. Rearrangement joined TRBV4-3 to TRBJ2-1; the D gene remains uncertain. This TCR was recovered from an adult who received the MenACWY meningococcal vaccine as a control. The CDR3 in this case is CASSQDGRGNEQFF. The sequenced DNA is TGCGCCAGCAGCCAAGACGGTAGAGGCAATGAGCAGTTCTTC.